This T cell receptor beta chain was identified in a study of shared clonotypes between healthy human individuals. Germline-derived CDR1 and CDR2 are MGHRA and YSYEKL. Trimming took off 2 bases at V and 0 bases at J, with 10 bases between the two ends. The CDR3 extends over 15 amino acids. Study-wide findings and caveats: Compared with clonotypes that all four donors shared, non-shared clonotypes had lower generation probabilities. Across a few donors, naive CD4 shared around 5.3%, naive CD8 under 4%, memory CD4 over 2%, memory CD8 0.4% to 0.5%. Investigators collected only blood, and repertoires in tissues likely differ.

The table came from immunoSEQ multiplex PCR; TCRdb's copy has only in-frame clones and leaves some out. This table has hundreds of thousands of clones, around 78% appearing once. In regard to this clone: Its antigen is unknown.

Recent acute infections and vaccinations were absent in the healthy HIV-negative adult donors. The specimen sequenced was memory CD4+ T cells sorted from blood. Stated subset: CD45RA-negative fraction. V is TRBV4-1 and J is TRBJ1-2; D call uncertain. The receptor comes from a woman between 25 and 40 years old in good health. The CDR3 DNA is TGCGCCAGCAGCCAACAGTCCCGGACTAACTATGGCTACACCTTC. It codes for CASSQQSRTNYGYTF.